This T cell receptor beta chain stems from a study of T cell responses to AZD1222 COVID-19 vaccine. The study, taken as a whole, reports: Vaccine-related CD4 TCRs covered spike, predominating at 160-218 and 743-854. Just six people given AZD1222 tested seropositive at baseline. In all cases, repertoires were sampled only after the peak T cell response. Reportedly, nearly half the spike-specific TCRs target unmutated variant regions.

To note about this clone: What it binds is not known.

The assay was immunoSEQ multiplex PCR, and TCRdb's table has in-frame clones only and misses some. The table lists some 190,000 clones, around nine tenths of them singletons. This receptor was identified in an adult in good health. The sample here was peripheral blood, taken on day 0 of AZD1222 vaccination.

In DNA form, the CDR3 reads TGTGCCACCAGCAGAGGAATTTTGGGACGGCAGAACACTGAAGCTTTCTTT. Its translation: CATSRGILGRQNTEAFF. The chain carries TRBV15 and TRBJ1-1; D is perhaps TRBD1 (5 bases). Between the trimmed V and J ends, which lost 1 base and 1 base, there was a span of 16 bases. In germline, CDR1 is LNHNV, CDR2 YYDKDF (reference sequence). The CDR3 runs to 17 residues.